This TCR beta chain was sequenced during a study of response to subunit inactivated influenza vaccine. Study-level points and caveats: Authors suggested each seasonal influenza vaccination recruits few new T cells.

MiXCR, run by TCRdb on the RT-PCR reads, gives a single entry per CDR3 protein. The table lists roughly 700,000 distinct CDR3 sequences, approximately 15% of them singletons. The sample holds a few counts of this clonotype. The target antigen is unknown. The CDR3 sequence is 16 residues long. The ends lost 3 bases at V and 4 bases at J; junction bases unmatched: 12. From germline, CDR1 is SGHAT and CDR2 FQNNGV. This clonotype was sampled from a man aged 50 to 60 who received an inactivated influenza vaccine. This sample comprised PBMCs from blood, obtained 14 to 15 days before vaccination. The chain uses TRBV11-2 and TRBJ2-7; 7 positions agree with TRBD1. For the CDR3, the DNA is TGTGCCAGCAGCTTGGAGGTAGGGACAGCCCAATACGAGCAGTACTTC. Translating gives CASSLEVGTAQYEQYF.